The present TCR beta chain was sequenced within a study of long-term antiretroviral therapy in people with HIV. Survey level was the resolution at which the v3.0 immunoSEQ assay ran. TCRdb's table, derived via immunoSEQ multiplex PCR, lists solely in-frame clones and lacks some. This sample has some 33,000 clones, with 97% found just once. Trimming took off 2 bases at V and 9 bases at J, with 11 bases between the two ends. Germline-derived CDR1 and CDR2 are MNHEY and SVGAGI. The CDR3 is made up of 13 amino acids. The V call is TRBV6-5, the J call TRBJ2-4; D gene ambiguous. Sequencing was performed on unsorted PBMCs, taken 7.6 years after starting antiretroviral therapy. The receptor's source is a man aged 30 to 45 with HIV. In DNA, the CDR3 is TGTGCCAGCAGTTACACCAGGAGTGGCATTCAGTACTTC. Translated, it gives CASSYTRSGIQYF.